This T cell receptor beta chain is from a study of shared T cell receptors in the human thymus. Generated by immunoSEQ multiplex PCR, the TCRdb table keeps only in-frame clones and is missing some. The sample holds some 700,000 clones; around 87% are singletons and the top ten take over 0.008%. The CDR3 covers 16 residues. The V segment lost 1 base and the J segment 4 bases; nucleotides outside the gene matches: 9. Germline CDR1 and CDR2: MDHEN and SYDVKM. This same sample was also taken into another study, of human thymus T cells. That study reports: The source of the thymus tissue was resections taken during corrective heart surgery. Thymic and blood repertoires seemed to show skewed V and J gene use.

The sequencing sample was made of thymocytes. The source is a boy under three years old with a congenital heart defect. The rearrangement uses TRBV28 and TRBJ1-2; the match to TRBD1 covers 7 bases. The CDR3 is CASSLSGGGLRYGYTF. The CDR3 nucleotides are TGTGCCAGCAGTTTATCTGGAGGGGGCCTGCGCTATGGCTACACCTTC.